This is a list of T cell receptor beta chains from one sample in a study of blood T cells in healthy people across ages. MiXCR was run by TCRdb on the 5' RACE reads, yielding one entry per CDR3 protein. The sample lists some 1.1 million distinct CDR3 sequences; roughly two fifths were seen once. The specimen sequenced was blood. These receptor sequences come from a man aged 18 to 29 in good health. Both conserved end residues are part of each CDR3. D genes are given only for firm matches. Where a row states a size, it is once, few, many or the class of an expanded clone; other rows omit it.

>few|TRBJ2-7|-|TRBV12-3/TRBV12-4
CASSSQGVYEQYF
TGTGCCAGCAGTTCACAGGGCGTATACGAGCAGTACTTC
>-|TRBJ1-1|-|TRBV6-5
CASVLREGYTEAFF
TGTGCCAGCGTGCTTCGTGAGGGATACACTGAAGCTTTCTTT
>-|TRBJ1-1|-|TRBV5-1
CASSLTENGEAFF
TGCGCCAGCAGCTTGACAGAGAATGGTGAAGCTTTCTTT
>-|TRBJ2-2|TRBD2|TRBV20-1
CSAQRGGLTGELFF
TGCAGTGCCCAACGGGGGGGGTTGACCGGGGAGCTGTTTTTT
>-|TRBJ1-4|TRBD1|TRBV9
CASSVGGTGWREKLFF
TGTGCCAGCAGCGTAGGAGGGACAGGGTGGCGCGAAAAACTGTTTTTT
>-|TRBJ2-3|TRBD1|TRBV5-1
CASSLGTGGEDTQYF
TGCGCCAGCAGCTTGGGGACAGGGGGCGAAGATACGCAGTATTTT
>-|TRBJ2-7|-|TRBV6-5
CASRKWRDNEQYF
TGTGCCAGCAGAAAATGGAGGGACAATGAGCAGTACTTC
>few|TRBJ2-7|-|TRBV30
CAWSQGLDEQYF
TGTGCCTGGAGTCAGGGGTTGGACGAGCAGTACTTC
>few|TRBJ2-3|-|TRBV12-3/TRBV12-4
CASSFGDRTDTQYF
TGTGCCAGCAGTTTCGGGGACCGCACAGATACGCAGTATTTT
>few|TRBJ1-2|-|TRBV4-3
CASSQAAASNYGYTF
TGCGCCAGCAGCCAAGCGGCAGCCTCTAACTATGGCTACACCTTC
>few|TRBJ2-3|-|TRBV4-2
CASSQGVGVGADTQYF
TGTGCCAGCAGCCAAGGGGTAGGGGTTGGCGCAGATACGCAGTATTTT
>few|TRBJ1-2|TRBD1|TRBV12-3/TRBV12-4
CASSGYDRAHGYTF
TGTGCCAGCAGTGGCTACGACAGGGCCCATGGCTACACCTTC
>few|TRBJ1-6|-|TRBV6-5
CASSYHNPGDYSPLHF
TGTGCCAGCAGTTACCACAACCCAGGGGATTATTCACCCCTCCACTTT
>once|TRBJ2-5|TRBD2|TRBV4-2
CASSRGLAGDLQETQYF
TGTGCCAGCAGCCGAGGACTAGCGGGGGACCTCCAAGAGACCCAGTACTTC
>few|TRBJ1-6|-|TRBV4-1
CASSQGDRFNSPLHF
TGCGCCAGCAGCCAAGGGGATCGCTTTAATTCACCCCTCCACTTT
>few|TRBJ2-5|-|TRBV25-1
CASSDPTSYQETQYF
TGTGCCAGCAGTGACCCGACCTCGTACCAAGAGACCCAGTACTTC
>few|TRBJ2-5|-|TRBV20-1
CSAREIAWETQYF
TGCAGTGCTAGAGAGATAGCATGGGAGACCCAGTACTTC
>few|TRBJ1-1|TRBD1|TRBV6-1
CASSREDRVNTEAFF
TGTGCCAGCAGTCGAGAGGACAGGGTGAACACTGAAGCTTTCTTT
>-|TRBJ1-5|TRBD1|TRBV20-1
CSAREDLQGTGQPQHF
TGCAGTGCTAGAGAAGACCTACAGGGGACCGGCCAGCCCCAGCATTTT
>once|TRBJ1-5|TRBD1|TRBV28
CASRPGTDYQPQHF
TGTGCCAGCAGACCCGGGACAGACTATCAGCCCCAGCATTTT
>few|TRBJ2-7|TRBD1|TRBV20-1
CSARGYGTGGVYEQYF
TGCAGTGCTAGGGGCTACGGGACAGGGGGCGTTTACGAGCAGTACTTC
>-|TRBJ2-5|-|TRBV4-1
CASSTKAWDTYNEQYF
TGCGCCAGCAGCACGAAGGCCTGGGACACCTACAATGAGCAGTACTTC
>-|TRBJ2-2|TRBD1|TRBV6-6
CASSLDRGFAGELFF
TGTGCCAGCAGCCTAGACAGGGGATTCGCCGGGGAGCTGTTTTTT
>-|TRBJ2-5|-|TRBV12-3/TRBV12-4
CASSRARQETQYF
TGTGCCAGCAGTCGGGCCAGGCAAGAGACCCAGTACTTC
>-|TRBJ1-5|-|TRBV12-3/TRBV12-4
CAISPRGIQPQHF
TGTGCCATTTCCCCGCGGGGTATACAGCCCCAGCATTTT
>-|TRBJ2-3|-|TRBV3-1
CASSQTEAGRRSWTQYF
TGTGCCAGCAGCCAAACGGAGGCTGGACGGCGCTCATGGACGCAGTATTTT
>few|TRBJ2-1|TRBD1|TRBV29-1
CSVEDRGTGDEQFF
TGCAGCGTCGAAGACAGGGGGACAGGCGATGAGCAGTTCTTC
>-|TRBJ2-3|TRBD1|TRBV6-2/TRBV6-3
CASSRRTGKPDTQYF
TGTGCCAGCAGTAGAAGGACAGGGAAGCCAGATACGCAGTATTTT
>-|TRBJ2-5|-|TRBV4-2
CASSQLLGEQETQYF
TGTGCCAGCAGCCAGCTTCTTGGGGAACAAGAGACCCAGTACTTC
>-|TRBJ1-1|-|TRBV6-5
CASSSLTGRTEAFF
TGTGCCAGCAGTTCACTTACAGGGCGCACTGAAGCTTTCTTT
>few|TRBJ2-7|-|TRBV6-6
CASSYRDNYEQYF
TGTGCCAGCAGTTACCGGGACAACTACGAGCAGTACTTC
>many|TRBJ2-5|TRBD2|TRBV20-1
CSARASGAETQYF
TGCAGTGCTAGAGCTAGCGGAGCAGAGACCCAGTACTTC
>-|TRBJ2-5|-|TRBV7-9
CASSLGRVSQETQYF
TGTGCCAGCAGCTTAGGTCGCGTATCCCAAGAGACCCAGTACTTC